This T cell receptor (beta chain) was recorded in a study of T cell responses to AZD1222 COVID-19 vaccine. The study's findings and limits: There were mostly white British donors and more females than males, and clonal diversity was possibly underestimated. Spike was spanned by vaccine-associated CD4 TCRs, with dominance at 160-218 and 743-854. Reportedly, close to half of spike-specific TCRs are directed against unmutated variant regions. Baseline serology detected seropositivity in only six or seven AZD1222 recipients.

Trimming at V came to 3 bases and at J to 2 bases, leaving 5 bases not matched to a gene. The CDR3 extends over 16 amino acids. Germline lookup yields CDR1 SGHTA and CDR2 FQGNSA. TCRdb's copy holds only in-frame clones and misses some; the assay was immunoSEQ multiplex PCR. The sample comprises 93,000 or so clones, 80% to 90% of which are singletons, and around 20% rests with the top ten. As for this clone: The antigen is not known.

This receptor was taken from an adult in good health. Sample: peripheral blood, taken on day 0 of AZD1222 vaccination. The chain links TRBV7-2 to TRBJ2-3; 10 bases fit TRBD2. In nucleotides, the CDR3 is TGTGCCAGCAGCTTCCTTAGCGGGGGGTTCACAGATACGCAGTATTTT. Amino acid sequence: CASSFLSGGFTDTQYF. Full variable domain (remainder filled in from reference TRBV7-2 and TRBJ2-3): GAGVSQSPSNKVTEKGKDVELRCDPISGHTALYWYRQSLGQGLEFLIYFQGNSAPDKSGLPSDRFSAERTGGSVSTLTIQRTQQEDSAVYLCASSFLSGGFTDTQYFGPGTRLTVL.